This T cell receptor (beta chain) was sequenced during a study of blood T cell repertoires in COVID-19. Background on the study: Samples representing acute and convalescent COVID-19 were sourced from the United States, Italy and Spain.

In the study's own analysis: Quantification of nucleated cells was approximated via reference gene primer amplification. Clones were read by immunoSEQ multiplex PCR, and TCRdb kept only the in-frame ones, dropping some. That table furnishes V, J and clone size, whereas the DNA furnished D and trimming. This sample carries 200,000 to 300,000 clones, 81% of them seen once, and the ten largest clones take 7.5%. This clone appeared once. CDR3 size: 13 residues. Germline values: CDR1 KGHDR, CDR2 SFDVKD. V shed 7 bases and J 11 bases; nucleotides not matched to a gene: 9. The gene calls are TRBV24-1 and TRBJ1-1, with 10 bases that match TRBD1. The sample comprised peripheral blood. The TCR originated in a woman older than 75 with COVID-19, enrolled during active disease. The CDR3 loop reads CATRESGTGVAFF. As DNA, the CDR3 is TGTGCCACCAGGGAATCCGGGACAGGGGTTGCTTTCTTT.